The entry below describes one T cell receptor beta chain. This clone came up a few times. Its specific antigen is unknown. It has no much larger one-base neighbor in the sample; base qualities were not kept. Cut back by 0 bases and 13 bases, the V and J ends lie 13 bases apart. From its cysteine to its phenylalanine, the CDR3 spans 13 amino acids. Of the read, only the CDR3 DNA is kept; its 39 bases are in frame from base 1. CDR1 ENHRY and CDR2 SYGVKD are derived from the germline V gene. This entry comes from a study of shared clonotypes between healthy human individuals (TCRdb year 2020). Some background on the complete study: A couple of women and a few men aged 18 to 49 years were included in the cohort. For each donor, CD4 naive and CD4 memory were each run on three plates, CD8 naive on two plates, and CD8 memory on one plate. To estimate repertoire size and how much clonotypes are shared between individuals, the study performed deep sequencing of blood TCR repertoires from a handful of healthy adults. Libraries were prepared and TCR repertoires were sequenced by different laboratories using diverse techniques, in order to increase sequencing depth and limit assay-specific biases. Per donor, leukapheresis produced somewhere between about 0.9 and 9.5 billion PBMCs. General findings and caveats noted by the study authors: Across four donors, approximately 5% of naive CD4, approximately 3.6% of naive CD8, around 2.1% of memory CD4, and roughly 0.41% of memory CD8 clonotypes were shared. Sampling was restricted to blood, and TCR repertoires in tissue are likely to differ from TCR repertoires in blood. Even with the large sequencing depth, rarefaction of the sorted-subset datasets indicated that sequencing was incomplete. Estimated clonotype richness was generally larger for naive than for memory subsets. The small number of donors limited the genetic and exposure-history diversity represented. Pairwise subsampling led to the expectation that sequencing depth would affect the degree of clonotype sharing among donors. Higher generation probabilities were observed for clonotypes shared by all four sorted-subset donors than for non-shared clonotypes.

CD8 naive samples were CD45RO-negative cells positively selected for CCR7, giving a CD45RA+CCR7+ population that excluded TemRA cells. Donors were healthy HIV-negative adults with no recently reported acute infections or vaccinations. Only Caucasian adults living in Nashville, Tennessee, USA were represented among the donors. After blood collection by leukapheresis, PBMCs were isolated using Ficoll-Histopaque density gradient centrifugation and then cryopreserved in the vapor phase of liquid nitrogen. Analytical flow cytometry was used to check the purity and quantity of each magnetically sorted T cell population. Each sorted fraction had its genomic DNA isolated and then quantified by UV absorbance on a Nanodrop 2000c. TCR CDR3 regions were amplified from genomic DNA by multiplex PCR using the deep immunoSEQ assay. Extracted genomic DNA from each cell subset was distributed evenly across all wells of several immunoSEQ 96-well plates, and each plate was treated as a replicate. For sorted subsets, each replicate PCR was loaded with approximately 0.2 ug genomic DNA, equivalent to 32,000 or so T cell genomes. Purified libraries were quantified with a Qubit 3.0 fluorometer, sized on a Bioanalyzer 2100, and re-quantified with the KAPA Library Quantification kit. Every immunoSEQ 96-well plate was sequenced on a dedicated single-read 150-cycle Illumina NextSeq 550 flow cell. Turning to the authors' computational methods: The immunoSEQ output contained only junctional sequences without quality scores, so filtering could not match that applied to full-length reads. To assign V/J genes and CDR3, sequences were annotated against IMGT germline references using PyIR, a Python wrapper for IgBLAST v1.9. Reads were filtered out if the reads had weak V/J assignments (E-value above 1e-6), no CDR3, stop codons, out-of-frame junctions, or ambiguous translated residues. V3J clonotypes were defined as sequences sharing the same inferred V gene, J gene, and CDR3 amino acid sequence. Percentage overlap between repertoires was calculated by dividing the number of shared unique clonotypes by the size of the smaller repertoire. Three approaches were used to assess repertoire richness: RTK rarefaction, the Chao1 estimator, and Recon v2.1 estimates of unobserved clonotypes. Generation probabilities for all TCRbeta clonotypes obtained by the gDNA method from several donors were computed using OLGA. This immuneACCESS table, as held by TCRdb, lists in-frame sequences with V and J called but not all clones. Of the missing ones, under half trace to an unresolved V gene in checked studies; the others have no known cause. Clone size and the V and J calls come from that table; the DNA yielded D and trimming. Within this sample are over 2 million clones, with about 95% of them counted one time only. Of the sample, about 1.1% falls within the top ten clones.

Specimen: naive CD8+ T cells sorted from blood. The cell subset or site label of this sample denotes: CD45RA+CCR7+. The receptor comes from a young man in good health. The chain joins TRBV10-3 to TRBJ2-1; the D element could tentatively be TRBD1 or TRBD2, as 6 bases agree for each. CDR3 sequence: CAISESGGIYQFF. The nucleotide sequence reads TGTGCCATCAGTGAGTCAGGGGGGATCTACCAGTTCTTC.